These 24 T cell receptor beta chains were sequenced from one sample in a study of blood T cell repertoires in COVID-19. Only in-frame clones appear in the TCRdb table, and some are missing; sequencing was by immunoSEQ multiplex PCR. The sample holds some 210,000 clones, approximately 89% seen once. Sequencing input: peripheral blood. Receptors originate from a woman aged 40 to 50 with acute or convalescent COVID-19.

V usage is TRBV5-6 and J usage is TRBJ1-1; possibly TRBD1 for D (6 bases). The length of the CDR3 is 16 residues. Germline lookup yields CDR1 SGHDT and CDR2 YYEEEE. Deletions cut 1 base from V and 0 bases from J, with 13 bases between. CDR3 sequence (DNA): TGTGCCAGCAGCTTGTGGGGGGGCCGGATGAACACTGAAGCTTTCTTT. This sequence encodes CASSLWGGRMNTEAFF. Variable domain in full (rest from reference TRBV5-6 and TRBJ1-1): DAGVTQSPTHLIKTRGQQVTLRCSPKSGHDTVSWYQQALGQGPQFIFQYYEEEERQRGNFPDRFSGHQFPNYSSELNVNALLLGDSALYLCASSLWGGRMNTEAFFGQGTRLTVV.

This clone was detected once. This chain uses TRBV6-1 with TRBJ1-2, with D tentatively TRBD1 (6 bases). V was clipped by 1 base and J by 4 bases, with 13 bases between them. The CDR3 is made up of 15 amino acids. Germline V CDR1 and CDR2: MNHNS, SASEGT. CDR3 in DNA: TGTGCCAGCAGTGAAGTAACAGGGCTGGCCTATGGCTACACCTTC. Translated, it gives CASSEVTGLAYGYTF.

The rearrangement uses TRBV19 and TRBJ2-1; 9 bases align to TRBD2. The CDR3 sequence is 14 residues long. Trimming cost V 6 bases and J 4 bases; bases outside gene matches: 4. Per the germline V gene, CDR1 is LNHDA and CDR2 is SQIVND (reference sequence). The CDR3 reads CASSLAGIYNEQFF. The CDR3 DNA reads TGTGCCAGTAGCCTAGCGGGGATATACAATGAGCAGTTCTTC.

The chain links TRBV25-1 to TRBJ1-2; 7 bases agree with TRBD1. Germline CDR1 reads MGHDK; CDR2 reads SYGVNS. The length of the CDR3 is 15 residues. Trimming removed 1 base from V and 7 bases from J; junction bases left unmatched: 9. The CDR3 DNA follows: TGTGCCAGCAGTGAATCCCACTGGACAGGATTTGGCTACACCTTC. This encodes CASSESHWTGFGYTF.

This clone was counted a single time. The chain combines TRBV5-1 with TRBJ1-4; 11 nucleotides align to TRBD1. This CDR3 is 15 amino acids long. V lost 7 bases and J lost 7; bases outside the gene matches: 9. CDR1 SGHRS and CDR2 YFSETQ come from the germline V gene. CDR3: CASRSPGQGGEKLFF. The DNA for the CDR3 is TGCGCCAGCCGGAGCCCGGGACAGGGGGGTGAAAAACTGTTTTTT.

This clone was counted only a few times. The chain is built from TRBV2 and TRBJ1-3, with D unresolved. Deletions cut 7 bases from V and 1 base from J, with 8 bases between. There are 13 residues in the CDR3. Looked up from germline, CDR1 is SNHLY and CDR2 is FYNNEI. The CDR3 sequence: CASTPRSGNTIYF. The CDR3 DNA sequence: TGTGCCAGCACCCCGAGGTCTGGAAACACCATATATTTT.

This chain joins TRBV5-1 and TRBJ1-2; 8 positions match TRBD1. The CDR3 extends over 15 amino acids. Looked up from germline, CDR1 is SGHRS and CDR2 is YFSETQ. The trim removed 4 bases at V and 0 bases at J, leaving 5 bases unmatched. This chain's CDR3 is CASSPTGAANYGYTF. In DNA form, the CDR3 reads TGCGCCAGCAGCCCGACAGGGGCGGCTAACTATGGCTACACCTTC. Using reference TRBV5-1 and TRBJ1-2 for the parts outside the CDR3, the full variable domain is KAGVTQTPRYLIKTRGQQVTLSCSPISGHRSVSWYQQTPGQGLQFLFEYFSETQRNKGNFPGRFSGRQFSNSRSEMNVSTLELGDSALYLCASSPTGAANYGYTFGSGTRLTVV.

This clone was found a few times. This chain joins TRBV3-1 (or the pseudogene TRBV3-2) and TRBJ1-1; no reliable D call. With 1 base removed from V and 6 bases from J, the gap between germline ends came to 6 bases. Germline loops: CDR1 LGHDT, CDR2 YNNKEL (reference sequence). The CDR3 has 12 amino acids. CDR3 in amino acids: CASSQGHSEAFF. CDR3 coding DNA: TGTGCCAGCAGCCAAGGACACTCTGAAGCTTTCTTT.

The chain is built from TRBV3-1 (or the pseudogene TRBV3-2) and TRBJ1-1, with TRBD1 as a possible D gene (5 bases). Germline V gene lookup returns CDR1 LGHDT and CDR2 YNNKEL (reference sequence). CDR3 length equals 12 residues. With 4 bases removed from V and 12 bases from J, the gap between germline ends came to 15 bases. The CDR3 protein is CASSRWGDVSFF. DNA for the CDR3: TGTGCCAGCAGCCGTTGGGGGGACGTGTCTTTCTTT.

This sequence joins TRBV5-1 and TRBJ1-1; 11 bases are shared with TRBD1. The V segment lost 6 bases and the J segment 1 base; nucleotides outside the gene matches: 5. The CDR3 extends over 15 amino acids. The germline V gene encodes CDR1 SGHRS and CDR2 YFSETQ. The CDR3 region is CASNFGQGANTEAFF. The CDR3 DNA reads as TGCGCCAGCAACTTTGGACAGGGGGCGAACACTGAAGCTTTCTTT.

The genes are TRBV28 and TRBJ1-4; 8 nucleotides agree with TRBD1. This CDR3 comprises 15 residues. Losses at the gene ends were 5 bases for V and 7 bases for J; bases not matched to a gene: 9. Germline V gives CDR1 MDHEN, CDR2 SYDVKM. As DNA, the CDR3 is TGTGCCAGCAGTCCCCGACAGGGGTCGGGTGAAAAACTGTTTTTT. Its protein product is CASSPRQGSGEKLFF.

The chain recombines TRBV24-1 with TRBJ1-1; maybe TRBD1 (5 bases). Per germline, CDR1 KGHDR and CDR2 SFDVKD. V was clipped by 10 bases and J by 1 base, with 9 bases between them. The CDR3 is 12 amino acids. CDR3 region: CATRGPNTEAFF. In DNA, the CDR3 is TGTGCCACTAGGGGCCCGAACACTGAAGCTTTCTTT.

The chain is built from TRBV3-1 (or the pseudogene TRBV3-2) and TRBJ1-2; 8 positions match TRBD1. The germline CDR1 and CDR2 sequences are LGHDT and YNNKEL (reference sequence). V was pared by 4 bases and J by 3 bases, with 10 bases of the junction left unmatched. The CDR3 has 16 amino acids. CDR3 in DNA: TGTGCCAGCAGCCTCAGGACAGGGCCCCTCTACTATGGCTACACCTTC. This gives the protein CASSLRTGPLYYGYTF.

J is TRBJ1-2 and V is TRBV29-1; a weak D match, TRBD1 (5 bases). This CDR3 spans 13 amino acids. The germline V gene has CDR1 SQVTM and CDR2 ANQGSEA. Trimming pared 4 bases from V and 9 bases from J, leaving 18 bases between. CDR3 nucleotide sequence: TGCAGCGTTGGTTTGCAGGGCGCCGTGAGCTACACCTTC. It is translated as CSVGLQGAVSYTF.

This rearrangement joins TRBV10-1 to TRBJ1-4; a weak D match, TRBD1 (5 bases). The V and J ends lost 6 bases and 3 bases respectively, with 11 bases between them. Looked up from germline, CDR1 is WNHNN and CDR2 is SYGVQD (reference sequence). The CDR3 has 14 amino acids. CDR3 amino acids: CASSRVPPNEKLFF. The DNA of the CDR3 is TGCGCCAGCAGCAGGGTGCCCCCTAATGAAAAACTGTTTTTT.

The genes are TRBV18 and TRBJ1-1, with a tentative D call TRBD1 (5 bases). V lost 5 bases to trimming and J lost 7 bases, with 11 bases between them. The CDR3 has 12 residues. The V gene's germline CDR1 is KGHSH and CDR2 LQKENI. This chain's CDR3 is CASSGAGFEAFF. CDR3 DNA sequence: TGTGCCAGCTCAGGGGCAGGCTTTGAAGCTTTCTTT.

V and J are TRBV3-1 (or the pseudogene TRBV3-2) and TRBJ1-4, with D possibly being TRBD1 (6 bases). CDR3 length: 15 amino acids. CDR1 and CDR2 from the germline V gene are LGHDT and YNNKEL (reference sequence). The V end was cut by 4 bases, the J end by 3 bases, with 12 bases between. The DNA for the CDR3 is TGTGCCAGCAGCCGACTCAGGGGCCCTAATGAAAAACTGTTTTTT. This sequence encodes CASSRLRGPNEKLFF.

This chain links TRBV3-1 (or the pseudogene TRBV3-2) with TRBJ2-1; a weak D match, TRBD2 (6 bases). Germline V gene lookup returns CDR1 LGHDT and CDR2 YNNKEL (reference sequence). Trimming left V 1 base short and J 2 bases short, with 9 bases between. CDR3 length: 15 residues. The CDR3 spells CASSQGGVTYNEQFF. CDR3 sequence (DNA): TGTGCCAGCAGCCAAGGGGGGGTAACCTACAATGAGCAGTTCTTC.

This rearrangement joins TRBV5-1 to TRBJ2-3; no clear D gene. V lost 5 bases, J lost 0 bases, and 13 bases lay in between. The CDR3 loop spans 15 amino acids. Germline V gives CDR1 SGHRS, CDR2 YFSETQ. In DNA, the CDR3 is TGCGCCAGCAGGGTTCGAGACACCAGCACAGATACGCAGTATTTT. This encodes CASRVRDTSTDTQYF.

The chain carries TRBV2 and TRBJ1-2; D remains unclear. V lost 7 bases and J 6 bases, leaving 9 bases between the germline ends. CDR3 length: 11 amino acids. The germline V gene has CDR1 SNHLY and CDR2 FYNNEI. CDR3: CASKAGDGYTF. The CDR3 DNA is TGTGCCAGCAAGGCAGGCGATGGCTACACCTTC. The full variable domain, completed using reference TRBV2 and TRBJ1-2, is EPEVTQTPSHQVTQMGQEVILRCVPISNHLYFYWYRQILGQKVEFLVSFYNNEISEKSEIFDDQFSVERPDGSNFTLKIRSTKLEDSAMYFCASKAGDGYTFGSGTRLTVV.

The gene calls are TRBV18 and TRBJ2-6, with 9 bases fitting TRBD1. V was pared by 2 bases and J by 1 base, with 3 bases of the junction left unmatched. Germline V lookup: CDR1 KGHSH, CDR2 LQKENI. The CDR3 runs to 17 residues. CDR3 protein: CASSPTGGASGANVLTF. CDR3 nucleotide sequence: TGTGCCAGCTCACCAACAGGGGGCGCATCTGGGGCCAACGTCCTGACTTTC.

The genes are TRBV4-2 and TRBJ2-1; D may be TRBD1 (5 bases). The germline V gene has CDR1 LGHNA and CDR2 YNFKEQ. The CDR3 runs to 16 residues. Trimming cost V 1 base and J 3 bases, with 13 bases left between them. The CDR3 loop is CASSQAYSRGYNEQFF. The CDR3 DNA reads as TGTGCCAGCAGCCAAGCCTACTCTAGGGGCTACAATGAGCAGTTCTTC.

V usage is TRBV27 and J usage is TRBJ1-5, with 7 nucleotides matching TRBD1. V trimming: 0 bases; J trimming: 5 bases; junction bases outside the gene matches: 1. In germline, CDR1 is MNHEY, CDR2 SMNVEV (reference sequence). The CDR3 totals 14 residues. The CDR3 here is CASSLSRGDQPQHF. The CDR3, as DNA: TGTGCCAGCAGTTTATCCAGGGGGGATCAGCCCCAGCATTTT.

CDR3 residues: CASSILKTSGETDTQYF. The CDR3, as DNA: TGTGCCAGTAGTATCCTCAAGACTAGCGGGGAAACAGATACGCAGTATTTT. J is TRBJ2-3 and V is TRBV19, with 11 bases fitting TRBD2. The J segment lost 3 bases and the V segment lost 3 bases, leaving 8 bases of the junction unmatched. From germline, CDR1 is LNHDA and CDR2 SQIVND (reference sequence). The CDR3 spans 17 residues.